This T cell receptor beta chain was obtained from a study of blood T cell repertoires in COVID-19. The overall study: Collection of acute and convalescent COVID-19 samples took place in the United States, Italy and Spain.

Germline assignment: CDR1 MNHEY and CDR2 SVGAGI. The CDR3 spans 12 residues. V lost 10 bases and J lost 6; bases outside the gene matches: 6. Repertoires were generated with immunoSEQ multiplex PCR, while TCRdb's copy carries only in-frame clones and drops some. Here the sample spans about 80,000 clones, around 80% being singletons. The chain uses TRBV6-5 and TRBJ1-5, with 7 bases fitting TRBD1. The clonotype comes from a man aged 80 or over with acute or convalescent COVID-19. Sequenced: peripheral blood. The CDR3 region is CATEGGRQPQHF. The CDR3 bases are TGTGCCACTGAAGGGGGCCGTCAGCCCCAGCATTTT.